This T cell receptor beta chain emerged from a study of blood T cell repertoires in COVID-19. Looking at the study overall: Sites in the United States, Italy and Spain provided acute and convalescent COVID-19 samples.

This clone has just one count. In the authors' workflow: It was from reference gene primer amplification that nucleated cell counts were estimated. The method was immunoSEQ multiplex PCR; TCRdb's version includes in-frame clones alone and lacks a portion of them. V and J calls and clone size are as listed in that table; D and trimming were resolved from the DNA. Of about 34,000 clones listed, almost 80% are singletons. The germline V and J ends were trimmed by 3 bases and 7 bases, with 21 bases remaining between them. CDR1 is KGHDR and CDR2 is SFDVKD in the germline V gene. This CDR3 has 17 residues. The chain uses TRBV24-1 and TRBJ2-1, with a tentative D call TRBD2 (5 bases). This clonotype was obtained from a woman aged 55-70 years with acute or convalescent COVID-19. The specimen was peripheral blood. The CDR3 reads CATSDPRPGSRVNEQFF. The CDR3 nucleotides read TGTGCCACCAGTGATCCTCGGCCGGGGTCCCGAGTGAATGAGCAGTTCTTC.